A selection of T cell receptor beta chains follows, all from one sample in a study of PD-L1 blockade in urothelial cancer. The method was immunoSEQ multiplex PCR; TCRdb's version includes in-frame clones alone and lacks a portion of them. The sample has some 30,000 clones, more than 85% seen once. Source: PBMCs, taken around atezolizumab (anti-PD-L1) treatment. These receptors came from a man in his fifties with urothelial cancer. Both conserved end residues are part of each CDR3. The D gene is left open where the match is weak. Rows may omit the clone size; those that give it use once, few, many or a size class.

D: TRBD2
J: TRBJ2-1
size: .
V: TRBV2
CDR3: CASKQGLAINEQFF
DNA: TGTGCCAGCAAACAAGGACTAGCCATCAATGAGCAGTTCTTC

D: .
J: TRBJ2-3
size: .
V: TRBV10-3
CDR3: CAITGSSTDTQYF
DNA: TGTGCCATCACAGGGTCTAGCACAGATACGCAGTATTTT

D: TRBD1
J: TRBJ2-1
size: .
V: TRBV4-1
CDR3: CASSQGTGPSSYNEQFF
DNA: TGCGCCAGCAGCCAAGGGACAGGGCCTAGCTCCTACAATGAGCAGTTCTTC

D: TRBD2
J: TRBJ2-7
size: .
V: TRBV28
CDR3: CASSLIGVSGDPYEQYF
DNA: TGTGCCAGCAGTTTAATAGGCGTGAGCGGGGACCCCTACGAGCAGTACTTC

D: TRBD1
J: TRBJ1-2
size: .
V: TRBV13
CDR3: CASSLGPWDRVFYGYTF
DNA: TGTGCCAGCAGCTTAGGCCCCTGGGACAGGGTTTTCTATGGCTACACCTTC

D: .
J: TRBJ1-2
size: .
V: TRBV10-3
CDR3: CAISEGRGRGNYGYTF
DNA: TGTGCCATCAGTGAAGGTAGAGGGCGGGGTAACTATGGCTACACCTTC

D: TRBD1
J: TRBJ2-3
size: few
V: TRBV4-1
CDR3: CASSQFRTGRTDTQYF
DNA: TGCGCCAGCAGCCAGTTTAGGACAGGGAGGACAGATACGCAGTATTTT

D: TRBD1
J: TRBJ1-1
size: .
V: TRBV19
CDR3: CASSGQGGTEAFF
DNA: TGTGCCAGTAGCGGACAGGGGGGCACTGAAGCTTTCTTT

D: TRBD1
J: TRBJ2-1
size: .
V: TRBV5-4
CDR3: CASSRDRADEQFF
DNA: TGTGCCAGCAGCCGAGACAGGGCCGATGAGCAGTTCTTC

D: .
J: TRBJ2-7
size: .
V: TRBV18
CDR3: CASSPLSLYEQYF
DNA: TGTGCCAGCTCACCTCTTAGCCTCTACGAGCAGTACTTC

D: .
J: TRBJ2-5
size: .
V: TRBV5-4
CDR3: CASSPRGGKPQETQYF
DNA: TGTGCCAGCAGCCCTAGGGGGGGGAAACCGCAAGAGACCCAGTACTTC

D: .
J: TRBJ2-7
size: .
V: TRBV5-6
CDR3: CASSRGFAGDSYEQYF
DNA: TGTGCCAGCAGCCGAGGGTTCGCAGGGGACTCCTACGAGCAGTACTTC

D: .
J: TRBJ1-5
size: .
V: TRBV19
CDR3: CAGGWSNQPQHF
DNA: TGTGCCGGGGGGTGGAGCAATCAGCCCCAGCATTTT

D: TRBD1
J: TRBJ2-7
size: .
V: TRBV7-2
CDR3: CASSPDRGILYEQYF
DNA: TGTGCCAGCAGCCCGGACAGGGGGATCCTCTACGAGCAGTACTTC

D: TRBD1
J: TRBJ1-5
size: .
V: TRBV27
CDR3: CASLTGGFGNQPQHF
DNA: TGTGCCAGTTTGACAGGGGGCTTCGGCAATCAGCCCCAGCATTTT

D: TRBD1
J: TRBJ2-7
size: .
V: TRBV10-3
CDR3: CAIRRQGGEEQYF
DNA: TGTGCCATCAGGAGACAGGGCGGAGAAGAGCAGTACTTC

D: .
J: TRBJ2-5
size: .
V: TRBV5-4
CDR3: CASSATVYQETQYF
DNA: TGTGCCAGCAGCGCGACAGTGTACCAAGAGACCCAGTACTTC

D: .
J: TRBJ2-5
size: .
V: TRBV30
CDR3: CAWNSGQETQYF
DNA: TGTGCCTGGAATAGCGGACAAGAGACCCAGTACTTC

D: TRBD1
J: TRBJ2-1
size: .
V: TRBV9
CDR3: CASSDFRDRGGNEQFF
DNA: TGTGCCAGCAGCGATTTCCGGGACAGGGGGGGCAATGAGCAGTTCTTC

D: .
J: TRBJ2-5
size: .
V: TRBV7-9
CDR3: CASSSLAVGRGETQYF
DNA: TGTGCCAGCAGCTCCCTGGCGGTGGGTCGTGGAGAGACCCAGTACTTC

D: TRBD1
J: TRBJ2-7
size: .
V: TRBV27
CDR3: CASSFRDRVNEQYF
DNA: TGTGCCAGCAGCTTTAGGGACAGAGTAAACGAGCAGTACTTC

D: TRBD1
J: TRBJ2-1
size: .
V: TRBV5-1
CDR3: CASRFGTGQKSSYNEQFF
DNA: TGCGCCAGCAGGTTTGGGACAGGTCAAAAAAGCTCCTACAATGAGCAGTTCTTC

D: TRBD2
J: TRBJ2-7
size: .
V: TRBV29-1
CDR3: CNPSPSGRFSYEQYF
DNA: TGCAACCCCAGCCCTAGCGGGAGGTTTTCCTACGAGCAGTACTTC

D: .
J: TRBJ2-1
size: once
V: TRBV7-9
CDR3: CASSIGAGDNEQFF
DNA: TGTGCCAGCAGCATTGGGGCCGGCGACAATGAGCAGTTCTTC

D: TRBD1
J: TRBJ2-7
size: .
V: TRBV11-2
CDR3: CASSLGDRGPYEQYF
DNA: TGTGCCAGCAGCCTGGGGGACAGGGGGCCGTACGAGCAGTACTTC

D: TRBD2
J: TRBJ2-2
size: .
V: TRBV10-3
CDR3: CAISGFRPAGGNTGELFF
DNA: TGTGCCATCAGTGGATTTAGGCCCGCGGGGGGTAACACCGGGGAGCTGTTTTTT

D: .
J: TRBJ2-2
size: .
V: TRBV5-6
CDR3: CASSLPNTGTGELFF
DNA: TGTGCCAGCAGCTTGCCCAACACCGGGACAGGGGAGCTGTTTTTT

D: TRBD2
J: TRBJ2-3
size: .
V: TRBV12-5
CDR3: CASGLLGTSGSTDTQYF
DNA: TGTGCTAGTGGTTTATTAGGGACTAGCGGGAGCACAGATACGCAGTATTTT

D: TRBD1
J: TRBJ1-5
size: .
V: TRBV28
CDR3: CASSQRRTGSQPQHF
DNA: TGTGCCAGCAGTCAACGGCGGACAGGGTCGCAGCCCCAGCATTTT

D: TRBD1
J: TRBJ2-5
size: medium-sized
V: TRBV27
CDR3: CASSLSTGSGETQYF
DNA: TGTGCCAGCAGTTTATCGACAGGGTCTGGCGAGACCCAGTACTTC

D: .
J: TRBJ2-7
size: .
V: TRBV29-1
CDR3: CSVIGTGALRGQYF
DNA: TGCAGCGTCATCGGGACTGGAGCTCTACGTGGGCAGTACTTC

D: .
J: TRBJ2-3
size: .
V: TRBV30
CDR3: CAWMGGNTQYF
DNA: TGTGCCTGGATGGGCGGGAATACGCAGTATTTT

D: .
J: TRBJ2-7
size: .
V: TRBV11-3
CDR3: CASSTRGQGHPVAPGQYF
DNA: TGTGCCAGCAGCACTCGCGGCCAGGGTCACCCAGTGGCGCCGGGGCAGTACTTC

D: .
J: TRBJ2-7
size: .
V: TRBV6-1
CDR3: CASSELATASYEQYF
DNA: TGTGCCAGCAGTGAGCTTGCGACAGCCTCCTACGAGCAGTACTTC

D: TRBD2
J: TRBJ2-2
size: .
V: TRBV6-5
CDR3: CASTLAATGELFF
DNA: TGTGCCAGCACCCTAGCGGCGACCGGGGAGCTGTTTTTT

D: .
J: TRBJ2-7
size: .
V: TRBV6-1
CDR3: CASRLSISHEQYF
DNA: TGTGCCAGCAGGCTCTCTATTAGCCACGAGCAGTACTTC

D: .
J: TRBJ1-1
size: .
V: TRBV6-1
CDR3: CASSEEAYMNTEAFF
DNA: TGTGCCAGCAGTGAAGAAGCGTACATGAACACTGAAGCTTTCTTT

D: .
J: TRBJ2-3
size: .
V: TRBV4-3
CDR3: CASSQAFGGSGDTQYF
DNA: TGCGCCAGCAGCCAGGCCTTCGGGGGTTCGGGAGATACGCAGTATTTT

D: .
J: TRBJ2-3
size: .
V: TRBV5-4
CDR3: CASSPTSTDTQYF
DNA: TGTGCCAGCAGCCCGACTAGCACAGATACGCAGTATTTT

D: .
J: TRBJ2-3
size: .
V: TRBV14
CDR3: CASSQGIGGSSTDTQYF
DNA: TGTGCCAGCAGCCAAGGAATTGGTGGGAGTAGCACAGATACGCAGTATTTT

D: .
J: TRBJ2-7
size: .
V: TRBV27
CDR3: CASTPIGGSREQYF
DNA: TGTGCCAGCACCCCGATCGGTGGGTCGAGGGAGCAGTACTTC

D: TRBD2
J: TRBJ2-5
size: .
V: TRBV14
CDR3: CASSLGTSGPETQYF
DNA: TGTGCCAGCAGCCTCGGGACTAGCGGGCCAGAGACCCAGTACTTC

D: .
J: TRBJ1-2
size: .
V: TRBV5-1
CDR3: CASRPEAPRYGYTF
DNA: TGCGCCAGCAGACCTGAGGCCCCCCGTTATGGCTACACCTTC

D: TRBD2
J: TRBJ2-7
size: once
V: TRBV5-4
CDR3: CASKKTSAGEQYF
DNA: TGTGCCAGCAAGAAAACTAGCGCCGGCGAGCAGTACTTC

D: .
J: TRBJ1-4
size: .
V: TRBV30
CDR3: CAWTGSATNEKLFF
DNA: TGTGCCTGGACAGGGTCCGCAACTAATGAAAAACTGTTTTTT

D: .
J: TRBJ2-1
size: .
V: TRBV14
CDR3: CASSQESLAIDNEQFF
DNA: TGTGCCAGCAGCCAAGAAAGTCTAGCGATCGACAATGAGCAGTTCTTC